The clone carrying this T cell receptor beta chain was detected a few times. These data originate in a study of blood T cells in healthy people across ages. A J-beta primer mix and a sample-barcoded 5' primer were used in a second PCR of roughly 6 to 12 cycles. TCRdb reprocessed the 5' RACE reads with MiXCR, giving one entry per CDR3 protein. The repertoire holds about a million distinct CDR3 sequences, with about 44% as singletons. The CDR3 is made up of 11 amino acids. CDR1 is SEHNR, CDR2 FQNEAQ, per germline (reference sequence). Trimming cost V 5 bases and J 2 bases, with 3 bases left between them.

The chain carries TRBV7-9 and TRBJ2-5, with no clear D. This TCR was recovered from a man under 40 in good health. The sequencing input was blood. CDR3 sequence reads: CASSKQETQYF. CDR3 DNA: TGTGCCAGCAGCAAGCAAGAGACCCAGTACTTC.